One sample yielded the 16 T cell receptor beta chains listed below, sequenced in a study of blood T cells in healthy people across ages. Sample-barcoded 5' priming and a J-beta primer mix drove a second PCR of 7 to 11 cycles. TCRdb fed the 5' RACE reads into MiXCR, producing one record per CDR3 protein. The sample contains over 550,000 distinct CDR3 sequences, approximately 30% of which appear only once. The source material was blood. These TCRs come from a woman at least 80 years old in good health.

Notes on this clonotype: One base away lies a much larger clone, so this may be a sequencing read error. The V and J genes are TRBV4-1 and TRBJ2-5; possibly TRBD2 for D (6 bases). The germline V and J ends were trimmed by 3 bases and 13 bases, with 21 bases remaining between them. The CDR3 sequence is 14 residues long. Germline V lookup: CDR1 MGHRA, CDR2 YSYEKL. CDR3 residues: CASSQGLGLTGRYF. The CDR3 coding sequence is TGCGCCAGCAGCCAGGGCCTAGGACTAACTGGGAGGTACTTC.

In its sample, this clonotype was seen a few times. The chain joins TRBV24-1 to TRBJ2-1, with TRBD1 matching over 7 bases. With the DNA end fitting TRBJ2-7 better, the J assignment may be wrong. The germline gives CDR1 KGHDR, CDR2 SFDVKD. This CDR3 contains 15 residues. The CDR3 is CATSVEDRSYNEQYF. The CDR3 region has the DNA TGTGCCACCAGTGTCGAGGACAGGTCTTACAATGAGCAGTACTTC.

This clonotype has a count of ten or more. The chain employs TRBV9 and TRBJ1-6, with D possibly TRBD1 on 6 matching bases. The length of the CDR3 is 15 residues. V was cut by 3 bases and J by 7 bases, with 14 bases left in between. Germline CDR1 is SGDLS and CDR2 is YYNGEE. The CDR3 region is CASSAGQGRNSPLHF. CDR3 DNA: TGTGCCAGCAGCGCGGGGCAGGGGCGGAATTCACCCCTCCACTTT.

The table lists this clonotype with a few counts. This sequence may be a read error, since a much larger clone differs from it by one base. This chain uses TRBV3-1 with TRBJ2-4; TRBD1 is a possible D gene (6 bases). The closer fit of TRBJ2-7 to the DNA end suggests the J call may be wrong. The germline V gene encodes CDR1 LGHDT and CDR2 YNNKEL (reference sequence). CDR3 length: 14 amino acids. The CDR3 reads CAGSQATGTYEQYF. CDR3 bases: TGTGCCGGCAGCCAAGCAACAGGGACCTACGAGCAGTACTTC.

This clonotype was observed many times. The CDR3 protein is CASSLASSGPRADTQYF. CDR3 in DNA: TGTGCCAGCAGCTTAGCGTCAAGCGGGCCTAGGGCAGATACGCAGTATTTT. The chain joins TRBV7-6 to TRBJ2-3, with D maybe TRBD2 (6 bases). Germline V CDR1 and CDR2: SGHVS, FNYEAQ. V was pared by 0 bases and J by 4 bases, with 17 bases between. The CDR3 is made up of 17 amino acids.

There are many counts of this clonotype. The V call is TRBV9, the J call TRBJ2-5; 8 positions agree with TRBD2. With V trimmed by 4 bases and J by 4 bases, 9 bases remained unmatched. Germline loops: CDR1 SGDLS, CDR2 YYNGEE. This CDR3 is 15 amino acids long. The CDR3 DNA reads as TGTGCCAGCAGCTTCTCCTACGGGGGGGGAGAGACCCAGTACTTC. Encoded protein: CASSFSYGGGETQYF.

This chain joins TRBV12-3 or TRBV12-4 and TRBJ1-2; TRBD1 matches 8 bases. V dropped 6 bases and J dropped 4; count of bases not matched to a gene: 10. CDR3 length: 15 amino acids. The CDR3 DNA sequence: TGTGCCAGCAGCTCCCCGGCGGACAGGGCCTATGGCTACACCTTC. Protein: CASSSPADRAYGYTF.

This clonotype was detected many times. V gene TRBV9 combines with J gene TRBJ2-7; D may be TRBD1 (6 bases). Germline assignment: CDR1 SGDLS and CDR2 YYNGEE. The CDR3 covers 14 residues. V was cut by 3 bases and J by 5 bases, with 15 bases left in between. The CDR3, as DNA: TGTGCCAGCAGCGAAAACAGGGATTTCAACGAGCAGTACTTC. Translated, it gives CASSENRDFNEQYF.

The rearrangement uses TRBV20-1 and TRBJ2-1; D gene unclear. Per the germline V gene, CDR1 is DFQATT and CDR2 is SNEGSKA (reference sequence). The V gene lost 3 bases and the J gene lost 0 bases, with 12 bases spanning the gap. The CDR3 totals 15 residues. As DNA, the CDR3 is TGCAGTGCTAGTCCCCTTACCAGCTCCTACAATGAGCAGTTCTTC. Protein: CSASPLTSSYNEQFF.

This clonotype was counted ten times or more. The chain has TRBV14 and TRBJ1-2; D perhaps matches TRBD1 (5 bases). Trimming removed 4 bases at V and 8 bases at J, with 17 bases between. The CDR3 is 14 residues long. The germline CDR1 and CDR2 sequences are SGHDN and FVKESK. CDR3 amino acids: CASSPLGSQGGYTF. The CDR3 nucleotides are TGTGCCAGCAGCCCCTTGGGGTCCCAGGGCGGCTACACCTTC.

This clonotype was found many times. Here the CDR3 DNA reads TGTGCCTGGAGTGGGCAGTCCTACGAGCAGTACTTC. Translating gives CAWSGQSYEQYF. V usage is TRBV30 and J usage is TRBJ2-7; D is ambiguous. The germline gives CDR1 GTSNPN, CDR2 SVGIG (reference sequence). This CDR3 is 12 amino acids long. The germline V and J ends were trimmed by 1 base and 1 base, with 5 bases remaining between them.

This clonotype was counted at least ten times. The gene calls are TRBV5-4 and TRBJ2-5; TRBD2 agrees at 9 bases. Germline CDR1 reads SGHNT; CDR2 reads YYREEE (reference sequence). The CDR3 covers 14 residues. After removal of 4 bases from V and 7 bases from J, the junction contained 8 bases not matched to a gene. CDR3 amino acids: CASSQRTSDLTQYF. CDR3 in DNA: TGTGCCAGCAGCCAAAGGACTAGCGATTTGACCCAGTACTTC.

The V gene is TRBV30, the J gene TRBJ1-6; D is unresolved. The CDR3 covers 14 residues. Germline-derived CDR1 and CDR2 are GTSNPN and SVGIG (reference sequence). V was cut by 0 bases and J by 9 bases, with 12 bases left in between. CDR3 coding DNA: TGTGCCTGGAGTGTAGGGTCCCCGGGTTCACCCCTCCACTTT. Protein sequence: CAWSVGSPGSPLHF.

The rearrangement joins TRBV25-1 to TRBJ2-5; the D is unclear. The length of the CDR3 is 15 residues. Trimming left V 5 bases short and J 4 bases short, with 17 bases between. The germline CDR1 and CDR2 sequences are MGHDK and SYGVNS. The CDR3 sequence is CASSTVAHRRETQYF. The CDR3 DNA follows: TGTGCCAGCAGTACAGTTGCCCACCGCCGAGAGACCCAGTACTTC.

This clonotype was seen more than once but under ten times. Just one base apart from a much larger clone, this may be a read error. This chain joins TRBV2 and TRBJ2-1; D perhaps matches TRBD2 (5 bases). The CDR3 loop spans 11 amino acids. V shed 7 bases and J shed 13 bases, with 14 bases lying between them. Germline CDR1 SNHLY, CDR2 FYNNEI. CDR3 loop: CASKVGETQFF. As DNA, the CDR3 is TGTGCCAGCAAGGTTGGGGAGACCCAGTTCTTC. The full variable domain, completed using reference TRBV2 and TRBJ2-1, is EPEVTQTPSHQVTQMGQEVILRCVPISNHLYFYWYRQILGQKVEFLVSFYNNEISEKSEIFDDQFSVERPDGSNFTLKIRSTKLEDSAMYFCASKVGETQFFGPGTRLTVL.

This clonotype has at least ten counts. The chain links TRBV6-2 or TRBV6-3 to TRBJ1-5; 12 bases are shared with TRBD1. Trimming at V came to 0 bases and at J to 1 base, leaving 10 bases not matched to a gene. CDR1 is MNHEY and CDR2 is SVGEGT in the germline V gene. This CDR3 has 20 amino acids. The chain's CDR3 is CASSYSPGTGGLESNQPQHF. The CDR3 nucleotides are TGTGCCAGCAGTTACTCACCCGGGACAGGGGGCTTGGAGAGCAATCAGCCCCAGCATTTT.